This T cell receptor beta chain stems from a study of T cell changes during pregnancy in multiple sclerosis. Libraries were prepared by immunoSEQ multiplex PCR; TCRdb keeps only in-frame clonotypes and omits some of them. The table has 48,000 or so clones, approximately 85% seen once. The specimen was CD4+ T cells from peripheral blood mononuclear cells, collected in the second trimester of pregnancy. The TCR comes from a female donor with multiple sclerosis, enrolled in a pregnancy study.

CDR3 region: CASSVVGTGLSYGYTF. CDR3 in DNA: TGTGCCAGCAGCGTAGTTGGGACAGGTTTAAGCTATGGCTACACCTTC. The chain combines TRBV9 with TRBJ1-2; 8 bases are a match to TRBD1. The CDR3 loop spans 16 amino acids. J gave up 4 bases and V 0 bases, and 8 bases lay outside the gene matches. Looked up from germline, CDR1 is SGDLS and CDR2 is YYNGEE.